This TCR beta chain was observed in a study of CD8+ T cells in alopecia areata. For the study at large: Oral tofacitinib (5 to 10 mg twice daily) was administered to treated patients. Among treated patients, severity was scored by affected scalp area percentage. Study results and limitations: Tofacitinib significantly reduced both scalp clonality and expanded CD8+ clones among the top 100.

In each case, RNA was isolated and then reverse transcribed into cDNA as the sequencing template. Profiling relied on immunoSEQ multiplex PCR, and the TCRdb table lists in-frame clones only, not all of them. The sample contains some 170,000 clones, roughly 50% of which appear only once. The ends were cut back, 4 bases at V and 0 bases at J, with 9 bases in the middle. Per the germline V gene, CDR1 is MNHEY and CDR2 is SVGAGI. The CDR3 extends over 14 amino acids. Treatment reported: oral pan-JAK inhibitor, 5-10 mg twice daily. From alopecia areata patients, lesional scalp punch biopsies and peripheral blood were collected. About this clone itself: Its specificity is unknown.

The receptor was derived from a human donor with alopecia areata. The rearrangement uses TRBV6-5 and TRBJ1-1; maybe TRBD1 (5 bases). The sequences come from CD4+ T cells sorted from blood, collected at week 56, from a patient treated with tofacitinib. This chain's CDR3 is CASSLGQLNTEAFF. Here the CDR3 DNA reads TGTGCCAGCAGTTTGGGGCAGCTGAACACTGAAGCTTTCTTT.